This TCR beta chain was observed in a study of OX40 agonist ivuxolimab in advanced cancers. Study-level information: Partial responses occurred in three patients (one hepatocellular carcinoma, two cutaneous melanoma).

Produced via immunoSEQ multiplex PCR; TCRdb's table is partial and in-frame only. The data hold 60,000 to 80,000 clones, with roughly 80% observed a single time. Notes on this clone: The antigen is unknown. The sample contains more than one DNA sequence encoding this CDR3.

General observations from the study: A proportion of nonresponders additionally exhibited low normalized T-cell clonal expansion. The study found that CD8+ T cells averaged more expanded clones than CD4+.

CDR1 is MNHNY, CDR2 SVGAGI, per germline (reference sequence). V was trimmed by 4 bases and J by 0 bases, leaving 7 bases between them. CDR3 length equals 14 residues. V and J are TRBV6-6 and TRBJ1-3; D is uncertain. Sequences were derived from CD4+ or CD8+ T cells sorted from blood, sampled in a trial of the OX40 agonist ivuxolimab. This sequence originates from an adult with an advanced solid tumor such as melanoma, head and neck, liver or kidney cancer. CDR3 bases: TGTGCCAGCAGTTTAATTGGCTCTGGAAACACCATATATTTT. It is translated as CASSLIGSGNTIYF.